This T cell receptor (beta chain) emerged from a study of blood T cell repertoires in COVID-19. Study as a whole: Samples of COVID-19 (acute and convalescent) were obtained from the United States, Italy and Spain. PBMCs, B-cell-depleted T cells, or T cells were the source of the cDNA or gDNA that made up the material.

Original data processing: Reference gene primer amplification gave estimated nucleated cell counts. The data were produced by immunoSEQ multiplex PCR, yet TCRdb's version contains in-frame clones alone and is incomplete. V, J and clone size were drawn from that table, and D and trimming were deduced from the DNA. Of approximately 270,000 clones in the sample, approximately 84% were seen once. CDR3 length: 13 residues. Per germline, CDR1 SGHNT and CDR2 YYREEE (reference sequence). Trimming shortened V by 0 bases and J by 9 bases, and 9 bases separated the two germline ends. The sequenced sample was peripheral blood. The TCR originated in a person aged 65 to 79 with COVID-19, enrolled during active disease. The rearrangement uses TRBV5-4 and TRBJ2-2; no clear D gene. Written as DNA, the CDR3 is TGTGCCAGCAGCTTGGAGCATGTTAGGGAGCTGTTTTTT. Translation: CASSLEHVRELFF. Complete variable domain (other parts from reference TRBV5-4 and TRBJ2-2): ETGVTQSPTHLIKTRGQQVTLRCSSQSGHNTVSWYQQALGQGPQFIFQYYREEENGRGNFPPRFSGLQFPNYSSELNVNALELDDSALYLCASSLEHVRELFFGEGSRLTVL.